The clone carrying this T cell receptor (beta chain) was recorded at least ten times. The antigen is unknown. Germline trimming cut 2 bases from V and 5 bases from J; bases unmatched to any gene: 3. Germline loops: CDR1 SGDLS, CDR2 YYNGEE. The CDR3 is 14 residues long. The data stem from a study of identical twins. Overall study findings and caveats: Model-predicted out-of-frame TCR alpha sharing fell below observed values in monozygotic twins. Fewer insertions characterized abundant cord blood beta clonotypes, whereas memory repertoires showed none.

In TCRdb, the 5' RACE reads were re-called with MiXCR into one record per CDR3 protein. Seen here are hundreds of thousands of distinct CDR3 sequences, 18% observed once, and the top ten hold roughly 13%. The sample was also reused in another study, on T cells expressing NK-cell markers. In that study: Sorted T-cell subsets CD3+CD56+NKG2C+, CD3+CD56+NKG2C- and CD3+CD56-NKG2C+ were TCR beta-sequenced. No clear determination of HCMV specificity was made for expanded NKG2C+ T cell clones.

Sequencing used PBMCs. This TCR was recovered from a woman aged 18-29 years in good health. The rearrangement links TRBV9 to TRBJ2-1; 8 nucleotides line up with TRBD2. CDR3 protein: CASSVGGRNNEQFF. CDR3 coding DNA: TGTGCCAGCAGCGTTGGCGGGAGGAACAATGAGCAGTTCTTC.